The 2 T cell receptor beta chains presented below share a single source sample, sequenced in a study of human T cells and chemical hapten exposure. A single record per CDR3 protein comes from TCRdb applying MiXCR to the RACE reads. The repertoire holds roughly 360,000 distinct CDR3 sequences, with 4.8% as singletons. Time point: patch test 1, 2 weeks after DPC sensitization. Treatment specified: therapeutic diphenylcyclopropenone sensitization with weekly scalp DPC. Sequenced material: whole blood, taken in connection with sensitization to the hapten diphenylcyclopropenone (DPC). These receptors were collected from a woman between 50 and 59 years old with alopecia areata. Some clones in this sample may be carry-over from other donors' samples.

This clonotype was recorded at least ten times. This chain uses TRBV28 with TRBJ2-7; no clear D gene. Germline assignment: CDR1 MDHEN and CDR2 SYDVKM. The CDR3 runs 13 residues. Trimming left V 3 bases short and J 2 bases short, with 8 bases between. CDR3 sequence reads: CASSFGYAYEQYF. DNA of the CDR3: TGTGCCAGCAGTTTCGGGTATGCCTACGAGCAGTACTTC.

This clonotype was seen a handful of times. The chain couples TRBV10-3 to TRBJ1-5, with D hard to call. CDR3 size: 15 residues. Germline loops: CDR1 ENHRY, CDR2 SYGVKD. The V end was cut by 4 bases, the J end by 0 bases, with 10 bases between. The CDR3 region has the DNA TGTGCCATCAGTGGGATGGCGGATAGCAATCAGCCCCAGCATTTT. It is translated as CAISGMADSNQPQHF.